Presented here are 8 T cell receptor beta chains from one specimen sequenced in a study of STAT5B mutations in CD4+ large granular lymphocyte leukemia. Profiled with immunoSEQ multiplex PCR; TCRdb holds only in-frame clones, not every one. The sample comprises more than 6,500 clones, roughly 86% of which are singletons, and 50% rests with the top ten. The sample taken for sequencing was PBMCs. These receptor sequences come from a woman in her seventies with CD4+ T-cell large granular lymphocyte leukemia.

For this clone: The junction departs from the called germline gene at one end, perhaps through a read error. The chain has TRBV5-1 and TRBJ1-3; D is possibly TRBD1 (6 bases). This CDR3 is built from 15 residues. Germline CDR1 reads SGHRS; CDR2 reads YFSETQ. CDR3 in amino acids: CASTLRGGSGNTIYF. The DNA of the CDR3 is TGCGCCAGCACCTTGCGAGGGGGCTCTGGAAACACCATATATTTT.

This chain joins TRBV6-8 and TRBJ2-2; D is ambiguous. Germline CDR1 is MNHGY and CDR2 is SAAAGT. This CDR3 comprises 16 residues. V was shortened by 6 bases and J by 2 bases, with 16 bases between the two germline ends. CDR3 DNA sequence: TGTGCCAGCAGCCCCAATTCCGGCGGCAACACCGGGGAGCTGTTTTTT. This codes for CASSPNSGGNTGELFF.

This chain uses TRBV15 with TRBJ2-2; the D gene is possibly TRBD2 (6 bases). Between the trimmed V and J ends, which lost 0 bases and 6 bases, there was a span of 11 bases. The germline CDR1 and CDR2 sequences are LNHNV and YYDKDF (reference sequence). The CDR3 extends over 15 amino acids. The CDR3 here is CATSRDPSAAGELFF. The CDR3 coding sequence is TGTGCCACCAGCAGAGATCCTAGCGCGGCCGGGGAGCTGTTTTTT.

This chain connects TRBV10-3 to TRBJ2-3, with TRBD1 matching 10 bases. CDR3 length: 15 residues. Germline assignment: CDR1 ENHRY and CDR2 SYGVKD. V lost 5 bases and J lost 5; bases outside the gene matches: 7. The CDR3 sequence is CAISLTGGVQDTQYF. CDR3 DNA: TGTGCCATCAGTTTGACAGGGGGCGTTCAAGATACGCAGTATTTT.

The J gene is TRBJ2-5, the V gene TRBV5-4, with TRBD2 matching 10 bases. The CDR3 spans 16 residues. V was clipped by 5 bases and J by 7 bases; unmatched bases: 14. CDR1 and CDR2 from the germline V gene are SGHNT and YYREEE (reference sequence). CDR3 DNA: TGTGCCAGCAGTCCCGGGACTAGCGTCCCACTTGGGACCCAGTACTTC. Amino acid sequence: CASSPGTSVPLGTQYF.

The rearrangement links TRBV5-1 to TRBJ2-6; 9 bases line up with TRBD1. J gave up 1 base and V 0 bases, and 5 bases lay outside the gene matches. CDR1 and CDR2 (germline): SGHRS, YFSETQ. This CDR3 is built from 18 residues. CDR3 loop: CASSLAGQGVSGANVLTF. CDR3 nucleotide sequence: TGCGCCAGCAGCTTGGCGGGACAGGGAGTTTCTGGGGCCAACGTCCTGACTTTC.

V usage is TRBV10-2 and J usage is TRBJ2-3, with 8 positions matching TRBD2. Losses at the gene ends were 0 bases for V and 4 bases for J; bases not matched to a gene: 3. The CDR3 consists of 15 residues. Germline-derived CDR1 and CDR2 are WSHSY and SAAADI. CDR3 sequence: CASSESSGEADTQYF. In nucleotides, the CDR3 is TGCGCCAGCAGTGAGTCTAGCGGGGAGGCAGATACGCAGTATTTT.

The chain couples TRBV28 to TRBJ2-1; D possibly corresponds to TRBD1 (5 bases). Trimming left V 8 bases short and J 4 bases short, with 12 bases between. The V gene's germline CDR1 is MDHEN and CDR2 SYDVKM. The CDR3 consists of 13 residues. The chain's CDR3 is CASGQGSYNEQFF. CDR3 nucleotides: TGTGCCAGCGGCCAGGGCAGTTACAATGAGCAGTTCTTC.